Below, 4 T cell receptor beta chains from the same sample are listed, as sequenced in a study. Using its own MiXCR run on the 5' RACE reads, TCRdb lists one record per CDR3 protein. The sample includes approximately 10,000 distinct CDR3 sequences, 34% of them seen just once. Cells sorted as Tregs were CD4+, CD25+ and CD127-/low. The sequenced material came from Tregs sorted from blood. The receptors were gathered from a female donor with breast cancer.

Concerning this clonotype: Since a much larger clone is just one base distant, this may be a read error. The rearrangement uses TRBV6-6 and TRBJ1-5, with TRBD1 matching 11 bases. The CDR3 consists of 15 residues. Unmatched junction bases numbered 10, after V lost 2 bases and J lost 13 bases. The germline V gene has CDR1 MNHNY and CDR2 SVGAGI (reference sequence). The CDR3 coding sequence is TGTGCCAGCAGTTACGAAGGGACAGGGGGGGATACGCAGCATTTT. This gives the protein CASSYEGTGGDTQHF.

On this clonotype: No conserved phenylalanine or tryptophan is present at the end of the CDR3, so a read error is the likely explanation. The chain couples TRBV30 to TRBJ1-4; D perhaps matches TRBD1 (5 bases). CDR3 length: 13 residues. Germline assignment: CDR1 GTSNPN and CDR2 SVGIG (reference sequence). The ends were cut back, 1 base at V and 7 bases at J, with 10 bases in the middle. CDR3 protein: CAWSERDGEKLFL. CDR3 in DNA: TGTGCCTGGAGTGAAAGGGACGGTGAAAAACTGTTTTTA.

The gene calls are TRBV4-2 and TRBJ1-6; D uncertain. This CDR3 spans 15 amino acids. Between the trimmed V and J ends, which lost 2 bases and 7 bases, there was a span of 12 bases. Per the germline V gene, CDR1 is LGHNA and CDR2 is YNFKEQ. The CDR3 sequence: CASSQSEQLNSPLHF. Written as DNA, the CDR3 is TGTGCCAGCAGCCAATCAGAACAGCTGAATTCACCCCTCCACTTT.

A note on this clonotype: A much larger clone differs by one base, so this may be a read error. The chain recombines TRBV5-6 with TRBJ2-1, with 8 bases fitting TRBD2. CDR1 is SGHDT and CDR2 is YYEEEE in the germline V gene. This CDR3 comprises 16 residues. CDR3 nucleotide sequence: TGTGCCAGCAGCCCAGGACTAGCAGACTCCAACAATGAGCAGTTCTTC. Its translation: CASSPGLADSNNEQFF.